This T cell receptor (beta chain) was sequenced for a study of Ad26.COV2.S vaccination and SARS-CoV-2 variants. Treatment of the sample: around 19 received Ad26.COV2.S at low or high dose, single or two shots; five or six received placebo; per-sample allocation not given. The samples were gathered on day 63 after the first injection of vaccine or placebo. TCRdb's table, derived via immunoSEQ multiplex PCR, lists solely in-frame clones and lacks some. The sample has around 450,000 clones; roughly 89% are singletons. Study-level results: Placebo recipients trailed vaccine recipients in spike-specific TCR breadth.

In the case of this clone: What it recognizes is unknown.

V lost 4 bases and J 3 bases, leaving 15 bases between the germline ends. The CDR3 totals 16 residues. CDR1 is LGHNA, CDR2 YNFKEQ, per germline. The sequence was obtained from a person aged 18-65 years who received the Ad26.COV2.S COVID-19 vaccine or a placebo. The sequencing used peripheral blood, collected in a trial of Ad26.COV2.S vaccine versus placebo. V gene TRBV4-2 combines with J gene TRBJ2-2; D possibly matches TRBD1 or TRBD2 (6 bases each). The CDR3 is CASSLQRGVDTGELFF. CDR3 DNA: TGTGCCAGCAGCCTCCAAAGGGGGGTAGACACCGGGGAGCTGTTTTTT.